This passage covers 15 T cell receptor beta chains from one sample sequenced in a study of blood T cells in healthy people across ages. A second PCR of about 6 to 11 cycles used a sample-barcoded 5' primer and a J-beta primer mix. TCRdb reprocessed the 5' RACE reads via MiXCR and lists one record per CDR3 protein. The data show hundreds of thousands of distinct CDR3 sequences, 40% to 65% seen once. The material sequenced was blood. These receptors all stem from a woman over 75 in good health.

This clonotype was counted between two and nine times. The J gene is TRBJ2-7, the V gene TRBV3-1; no definite D call. Looked up from germline, CDR1 is LGHDT and CDR2 is YNNKEL (reference sequence). This CDR3 has 14 amino acids. Trimming left V 1 base short and J 3 bases short, with 10 bases between. The CDR3 protein is CASSQALLDYEQYF. In nucleotides, the CDR3 is TGTGCCAGCAGCCAAGCGTTGTTAGACTACGAGCAGTACTTC.

Remarks on this clonotype: A much larger clone sits a single nucleotide away, making a read error possible. The V and J genes are TRBV2 and TRBJ2-1; 7 positions agree with TRBD1. Trimming cost V 8 bases and J 8 bases; bases outside gene matches: 6. From germline, CDR1 is SNHLY and CDR2 FYNNEI. The CDR3 totals 12 residues. The CDR3 sequence: CASRGQRDEQFF. CDR3 DNA sequence: TGTGCCAGCCGGGGACAGAGGGATGAGCAGTTCTTC.

The rearrangement joins TRBV20-1 to TRBJ2-1; TRBD2 matches at 8 bases. The length of the CDR3 is 14 residues. With 0 bases clipped from V and 9 bases from J, the junction kept 7 bases outside the gene matches. Germline CDR1 DFQATT, CDR2 SNEGSKA (reference sequence). The CDR3 nucleotides are TGCAGTGCTAGAGAAGGGAGCGGGGGTAGTGAGCAGTTCTTC. Protein product: CSAREGSGGSEQFF.

The V gene is TRBV6-2 or TRBV6-3, the J gene TRBJ1-1, with TRBD1 as a possible D gene (5 bases). Germline CDR1 is MNHEY and CDR2 is SVGEGT. Trimming shortened V by 0 bases and J by 5 bases, and 13 bases separated the two germline ends. The CDR3 has 15 amino acids. This CDR3 is CASSYSRGVGTEAFF. CDR3 sequence (DNA): TGTGCCAGCAGTTACTCCCGGGGGGTTGGGACTGAAGCTTTCTTT.

The chain combines TRBV6-2 or TRBV6-3 with TRBJ1-2, with D unclear. Germline CDR1 MNHEY, CDR2 SVGEGT. The CDR3 length is 15 residues. Trimming pared 0 bases from V and 4 bases from J, leaving 12 bases between. DNA for the CDR3: TGTGCCAGCAGTTACTCGCCAAACAGACGCTATGGCTACACCTTC. As protein: CASSYSPNRRYGYTF.

Worth noting for this clonotype: This may come from a read error, since a much larger clone is one base off. V gene TRBV4-2 combines with J gene TRBJ2-1; TRBD2 matches at 8 bases. This CDR3 is 14 amino acids long. V shed 0 bases, J shed 13 bases, and the junction held 8 bases outside the gene matches. Per germline, CDR1 LGHNA and CDR2 YNFKEQ. The CDR3 DNA is TGTGCCAGCAGCCAAGACCTAGCGGGTAGGTTTCAGTTCTTC. As protein: CASSQDLAGRFQFF.

In this sample, this clonotype turned up many times. The chain recombines TRBV20-1 with TRBJ2-3; 11 nucleotides align to TRBD2. The length of the CDR3 is 14 residues. Germline V gene sequence: CDR1 DFQATT, CDR2 SNEGSKA (reference sequence). With V trimmed by 6 bases and J by 4 bases, 6 bases remained unmatched. The chain's CDR3 is CSAGTSGSPDTQYF. As DNA, the CDR3 is TGCAGTGCGGGTACTAGCGGGAGTCCAGATACGCAGTATTTT.

This clonotype has a count of ten or more. The chain uses TRBV3-1 and TRBJ1-2; TRBD1 matches at 9 bases. The CDR3 extends over 13 amino acids. CDR1 is LGHDT and CDR2 is YNNKEL in the germline V gene (reference sequence). After removal of 1 base from V and 8 bases from J, the junction contained 2 bases not matched to a gene. The CDR3 loop is CASSQGDRGGYTF. CDR3 DNA sequence: TGTGCCAGCAGCCAAGGAGACAGGGGGGGCTACACCTTC.

The rearrangement links TRBV4-1 to TRBJ2-1; possibly TRBD2 for D (5 bases). Germline CDR1 reads MGHRA; CDR2 reads YSYEKL. This CDR3 comprises 15 residues. Deletions cut 0 bases from V and 0 bases from J, with 6 bases between. CDR3 loop: CASSQDTSSYNEQFF. As DNA, the CDR3 is TGCGCCAGCAGCCAAGATACTAGCTCCTACAATGAGCAGTTCTTC.

This clonotype was detected ten times or more. The gene calls are TRBV29-1 and TRBJ2-7; TRBD2 matches 11 bases. Germline V gene sequence: CDR1 SQVTM, CDR2 ANQGSEA. Losses at the gene ends were 4 bases for V and 3 bases for J; bases not matched to a gene: 5. CDR3 length equals 14 residues. CDR3 protein: CSVVGSGRDYEQYF. The CDR3 region has the DNA TGCAGCGTTGTAGGTAGCGGGAGGGACTACGAGCAGTACTTC.

This clonotype was detected a few times. The chain employs TRBV5-5 and TRBJ2-7, with 16 bases lining up with TRBD2. Germline assignment: CDR1 SGHKS and CDR2 YYEKEE (reference sequence). V dropped 3 bases and J dropped 0; count of bases not matched to a gene: 6. The CDR3 runs 18 residues. CDR3: CASSSGLAGGYFSYEQYF. Here the CDR3 DNA reads TGTGCCAGCAGCTCGGGACTAGCGGGAGGGTACTTCTCCTACGAGCAGTACTTC. Full variable domain (remainder filled in from reference TRBV5-5 and TRBJ2-7): DAGVTQSPTHLIKTRGQQVTLRCSPISGHKSVSWYQQVLGQGPQFIFQYYEKEERGRGNFPDRFSARQFPNYSSELNVNALLLGDSALYLCASSSGLAGGYFSYEQYFGPGTRLTVT.

The chain combines TRBV11-2 with TRBJ2-3; TRBD2 matches 10 bases. Germline V gene data show CDR1 as SGHAT and CDR2 as FQNNGV. The CDR3 is 16 residues long. With V trimmed by 5 bases and J by 9 bases, 14 bases remained unmatched. In nucleotides, the CDR3 is TGTGCCAGCAGCCCACCTAGCGGGGGCTTTTCAGGCACGCAGTATTTT. Its translation is CASSPPSGGFSGTQYF.

This clonotype was seen at least ten times. This sequence joins TRBV29-1 and TRBJ2-3; D is perhaps TRBD2 (6 bases). The germline V and J ends were trimmed by 3 bases and 6 bases, with 10 bases remaining between them. CDR1 is SQVTM and CDR2 is ANQGSEA in the germline V gene. The CDR3 spans 12 residues. Here the CDR3 DNA reads TGCAGCGTTGAGAGCGGAGGGGATACGCAGTATTTT. Protein: CSVESGGDTQYF.

This clonotype appeared many times. The rearrangement uses TRBV29-1 and TRBJ2-3; 8 bases map to TRBD1. In germline, CDR1 is SQVTM, CDR2 ANQGSEA. This CDR3 region has 13 residues. With V trimmed by 6 bases and J by 4 bases, 6 bases remained unmatched. The CDR3 DNA reads TGCAGCGTCCACCGACAGGGGTCAGATACGCAGTATTTT. Its protein product is CSVHRQGSDTQYF.

The V and J genes are TRBV7-9 and TRBJ2-5; 11 nucleotides align to TRBD1. V lost 5 bases and J lost 2; bases outside the gene matches: 7. The length of the CDR3 is 16 residues. Germline V lookup: CDR1 SEHNR, CDR2 FQNEAQ (reference sequence). The CDR3 DNA follows: TGTGCCAGCAGCCGAACCGGGACAGGGGGTCAAGAGACCCAGTACTTC. Its protein is CASSRTGTGGQETQYF.